The clone carrying this T cell receptor beta chain was seen a handful of times. The antigen remains unidentified. These data originate in a study of cytomegalovirus exposure and HLA in healthy donors. PCR primers comprised 60 Vbeta and 13 Jbeta primers. Profiling relied on immunoSEQ multiplex PCR, and the TCRdb table lists in-frame clones only, not all of them. The repertoire includes approximately 150,000 clones, 65% to 70% of them detected once, and less than 11% sits in the top ten. Findings and limits, study-wide: In vitro, a few CMV-associated chains proved specific for CMV antigens.

Sequenced material: PBMCs. The TCR originated in a man in his thirties or forties in good health and CMV-seropositive.

DNA for the CDR3: TGTGCCAGCAGCTTGGCCGGAGGCGAGCAGTACTTC. Its translation: CASSLAGGEQYF. V is TRBV5-5 and J is TRBJ2-7, with D perhaps TRBD2 (5 bases). Germline lookup yields CDR1 SGHKS and CDR2 YYEKEE (reference sequence). With 0 bases removed from V and 6 bases from J, the gap between germline ends came to 7 bases. The CDR3 loop spans 12 amino acids.